The 7 T cell receptor beta chains listed next were all sequenced from one sample in a study of T cells expressing NK-cell markers. For each CDR3 protein, TCRdb gives one entry from its re-call of the 5' RACE reads, without DNA. In all, the sample yields about 7,200 distinct CDR3 sequences. The specimen sequenced was blood T cells: a sorted CD56 or NKG2C T cell subset, CD4+ or CD8+ T cells, or bulk PBMC T cells (not recorded which). These receptor sequences come from a man aged 18-69 years in good health.

V and J are TRBV28 and TRBJ2-1. There are 12 residues in the CDR3. The germline CDR1 and CDR2 sequences are MDHEN and SYDVKM. CDR3 region: CASSLRPNEQFF.

This sequence joins TRBV2 and TRBJ1-1. The CDR3 sequence is 13 residues long. From germline, CDR1 is SNHLY and CDR2 FYNNEI. The CDR3 here is CASSTSHSGEAFF.

The V gene is TRBV20-1, the J gene TRBJ1-1; there is no DNA to check the TCRdb D call of TRBD1. There are 13 residues in the CDR3. The germline V gene encodes CDR1 DFQATT and CDR2 SNEGSKA (reference sequence). CDR3 residues: CSASYQGHTEAFF.

This chain uses TRBV7-6 with TRBJ2-7; no DNA is available, so the TRBD2 call from TCRdb remains unchecked. The CDR3 extends over 16 amino acids. Germline CDR1 and CDR2: SGHVS and FNYEAQ. The CDR3 spells CASRLAAGGLASEQYF.

V is TRBV20-1 and J is TRBJ2-2; TCRdb names TRBD1, which stays unverified in the absence of DNA. The CDR3 is made up of 13 amino acids. CDR1 and CDR2 from the germline V gene are DFQATT and SNEGSKA (reference sequence). CDR3 loop: CSARDVQGGELFF.

The rearrangement links TRBV20-1 to TRBJ2-5; the D call of TRBD2 rests on TCRdb alone, since no DNA is present to check it. Germline V lookup: CDR1 DFQATT, CDR2 SNEGSKA (reference sequence). The CDR3 has 16 amino acids. CDR3 sequence: CSPVETGGGGTETQYF.

The J gene is TRBJ1-2, the V gene TRBV5-4. The CDR3 runs 15 residues. Germline CDR1 is SGHNT and CDR2 is YYREEE (reference sequence). CDR3 sequence reads: CASSSGGVWDYGYTF.